This T cell receptor beta chain was profiled in a study of glioma-infiltrating T cells after dendritic cell vaccination. The overall study: Samples are from glioblastoma patients in Phase I and II dendritic cell vaccine trials.

The CDR3 has 16 amino acids. Germline-derived CDR1 and CDR2 are MNHEY and SMNVEV (reference sequence). The trim removed 3 bases at V and 4 bases at J, leaving 7 bases unmatched. Noted time point: after dendritic cell vaccination, including at tumor progression/relapse. All glioblastoma patients lacked an isocitrate dehydrogenase mutation. Input was roughly 2.2 ug genomic DNA, or all available if less. Primers: 60 V beta forward and 13 J beta reverse. The protocol was immunoSEQ multiplex PCR, while the TCRdb copy is restricted to in-frame clones and leaves out a portion. The sample lists 45,000 to 60,000 clones, about 86% occurring once.

The sequencing here drew on blood, taken after dendritic cell vaccination. The chain couples TRBV27 to TRBJ2-3, with 10 bases aligning to TRBD1. This sequence originates from a human donor with glioblastoma. This CDR3 is CASSFDRGRGSDTQYF. The CDR3 DNA sequence: TGTGCCAGCAGTTTCGACAGGGGGCGGGGGTCAGATACGCAGTATTTT.